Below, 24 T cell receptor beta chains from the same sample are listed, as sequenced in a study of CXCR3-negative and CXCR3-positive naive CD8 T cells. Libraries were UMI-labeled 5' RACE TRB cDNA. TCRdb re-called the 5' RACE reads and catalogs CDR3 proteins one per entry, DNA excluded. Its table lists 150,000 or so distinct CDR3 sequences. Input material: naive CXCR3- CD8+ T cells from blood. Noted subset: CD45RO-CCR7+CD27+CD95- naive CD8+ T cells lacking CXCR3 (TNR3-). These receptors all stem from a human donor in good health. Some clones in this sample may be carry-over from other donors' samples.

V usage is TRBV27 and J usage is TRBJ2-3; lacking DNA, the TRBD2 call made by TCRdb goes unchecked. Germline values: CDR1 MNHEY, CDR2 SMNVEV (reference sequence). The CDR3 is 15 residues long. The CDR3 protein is CASSTSGAATDTQYF.

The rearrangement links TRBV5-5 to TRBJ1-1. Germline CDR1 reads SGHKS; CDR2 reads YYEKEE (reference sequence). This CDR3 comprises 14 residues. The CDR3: CASSFGGMGAEAFF.

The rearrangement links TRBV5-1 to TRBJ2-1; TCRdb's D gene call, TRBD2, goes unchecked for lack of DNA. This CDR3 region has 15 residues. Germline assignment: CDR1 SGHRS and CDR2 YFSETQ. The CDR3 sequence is CASSPAGRASGEQFF.

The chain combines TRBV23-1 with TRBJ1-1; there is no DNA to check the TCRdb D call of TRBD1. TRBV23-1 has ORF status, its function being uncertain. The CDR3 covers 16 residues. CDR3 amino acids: CASSLRRGTVNTEAFF.

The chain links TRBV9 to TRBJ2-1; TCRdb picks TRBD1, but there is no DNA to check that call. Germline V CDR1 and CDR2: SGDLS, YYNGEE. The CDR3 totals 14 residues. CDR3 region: CASSPDRGRDEQFF.

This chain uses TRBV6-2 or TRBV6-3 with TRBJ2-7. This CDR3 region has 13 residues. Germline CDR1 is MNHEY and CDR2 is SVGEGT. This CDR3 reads CASRDSSYYEQYF.

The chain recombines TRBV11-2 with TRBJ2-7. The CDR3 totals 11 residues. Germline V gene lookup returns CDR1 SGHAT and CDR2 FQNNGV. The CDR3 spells CASSHGFEQYF. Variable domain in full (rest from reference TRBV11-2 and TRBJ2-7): EAGVAQSPRYKIIEKRQSVAFWCNPISGHATLYWYQQILGQGPKLLIQFQNNGVVDDSQLPKDRFSAERLKGVDSTLKIQPAKLEDSAVYLCASSHGFEQYFGPGTRLTVT.

CDR3 sequence: CASSPGQRINEKLFF. The rearrangement links TRBV12-3 or TRBV12-4 to TRBJ1-4. The CDR3 is 15 residues long.

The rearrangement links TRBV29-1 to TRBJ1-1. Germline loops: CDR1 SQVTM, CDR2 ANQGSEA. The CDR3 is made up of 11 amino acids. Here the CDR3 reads CSAEGVAEAFF.

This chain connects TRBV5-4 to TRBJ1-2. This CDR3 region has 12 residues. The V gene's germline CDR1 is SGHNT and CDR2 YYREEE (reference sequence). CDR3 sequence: CASSSPEYGYTF.

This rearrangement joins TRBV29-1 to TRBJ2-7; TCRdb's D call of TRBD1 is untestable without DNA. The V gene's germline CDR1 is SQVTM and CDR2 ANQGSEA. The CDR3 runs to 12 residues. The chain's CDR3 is CSVSGTALEQYF.

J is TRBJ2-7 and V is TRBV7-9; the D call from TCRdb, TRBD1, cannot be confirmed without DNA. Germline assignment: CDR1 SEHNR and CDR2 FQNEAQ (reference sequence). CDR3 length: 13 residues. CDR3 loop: CASRQGQGYEQYF.

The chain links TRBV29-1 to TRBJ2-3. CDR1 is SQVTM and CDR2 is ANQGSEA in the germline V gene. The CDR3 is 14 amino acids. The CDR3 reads CSASDAHHTDTQYF.

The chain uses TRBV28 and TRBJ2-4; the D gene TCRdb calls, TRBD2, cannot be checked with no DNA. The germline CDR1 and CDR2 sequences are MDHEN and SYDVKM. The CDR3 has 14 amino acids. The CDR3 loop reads CASSAGLAENIQYF.

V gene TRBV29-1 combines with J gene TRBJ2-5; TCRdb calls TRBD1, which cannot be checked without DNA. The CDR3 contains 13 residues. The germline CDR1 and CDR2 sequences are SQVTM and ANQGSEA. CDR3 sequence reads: CSVVDRSLETQYF. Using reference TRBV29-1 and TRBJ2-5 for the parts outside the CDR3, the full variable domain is SAVISQKPSRDICQRGTSLTIQCQVDSQVTMMFWYRQQPGQSLTLIATANQGSEATYESGFVIDKFPISRPNLTFSTLTVSNMSPEDSSIYLCSVVDRSLETQYFGPGTRLLVL.

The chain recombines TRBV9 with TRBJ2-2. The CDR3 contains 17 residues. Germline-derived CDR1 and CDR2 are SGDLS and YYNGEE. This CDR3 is CASTASRRRANTGELFF.

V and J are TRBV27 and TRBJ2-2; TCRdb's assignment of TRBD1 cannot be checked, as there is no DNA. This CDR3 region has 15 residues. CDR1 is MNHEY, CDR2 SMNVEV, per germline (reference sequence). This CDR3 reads CASSPRGLGTGELFF.

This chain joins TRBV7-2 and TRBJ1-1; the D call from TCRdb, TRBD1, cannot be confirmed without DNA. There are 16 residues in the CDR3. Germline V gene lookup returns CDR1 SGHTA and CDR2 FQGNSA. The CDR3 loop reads CASSSIQGIYHTEAFF.

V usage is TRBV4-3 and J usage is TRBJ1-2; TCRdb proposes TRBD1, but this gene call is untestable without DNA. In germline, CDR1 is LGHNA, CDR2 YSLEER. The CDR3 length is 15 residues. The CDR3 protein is CASSQDSGVYYGYTF.

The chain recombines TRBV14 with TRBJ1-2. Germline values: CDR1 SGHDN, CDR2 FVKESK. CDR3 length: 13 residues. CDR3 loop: CASSQAGGFGYTF. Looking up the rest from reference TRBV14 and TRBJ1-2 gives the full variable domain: EAGVTQFPSHSVIEKGQTVTLRCDPISGHDNLYWYRRVMGKEIKFLLHFVKESKQDESGMPNNRFLAERTGGTYSTLKVQPAELEDSGVYFCASSQAGGFGYTFGSGTRLTVV.

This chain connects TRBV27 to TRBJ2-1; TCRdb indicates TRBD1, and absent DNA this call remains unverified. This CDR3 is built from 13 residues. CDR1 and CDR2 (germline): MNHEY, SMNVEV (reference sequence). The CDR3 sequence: CASSLSTGREQFF.

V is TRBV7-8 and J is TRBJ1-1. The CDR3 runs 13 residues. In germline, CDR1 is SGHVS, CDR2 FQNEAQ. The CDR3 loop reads CASSLEVNTEAFF.

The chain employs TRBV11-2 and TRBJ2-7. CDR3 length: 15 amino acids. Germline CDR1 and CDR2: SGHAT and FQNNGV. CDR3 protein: CASSLEYSSSYEQYF. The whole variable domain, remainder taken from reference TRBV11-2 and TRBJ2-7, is EAGVAQSPRYKIIEKRQSVAFWCNPISGHATLYWYQQILGQGPKLLIQFQNNGVVDDSQLPKDRFSAERLKGVDSTLKIQPAKLEDSAVYLCASSLEYSSSYEQYFGPGTRLTVT.

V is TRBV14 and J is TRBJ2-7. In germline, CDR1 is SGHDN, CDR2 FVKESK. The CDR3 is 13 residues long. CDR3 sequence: CASSQEWLYEQYF.